This T cell receptor (beta chain) was retrieved from a study of memory CD4+ T cells and cytomegalovirus serostatus. Whole-study context: This sample comes from healthy Belgian adults, 9 CMV seropositive, roughly 22 seronegative.

The sort gate was single viable CD3+CD4+CD8-CD45RO+ cells for memory CD4+ T cells. V was shortened by 6 bases and J by 1 base, with 12 bases between the two germline ends. CDR1 and CDR2 from the germline V gene are MNHNS and SASEGT. This CDR3 has 14 residues. Some clones are missing from TCRdb's copy, which holds only in-frame ones; the method was immunoSEQ multiplex PCR. Among under 75,000 clones listed, around 82% were seen once. What was sequenced was memory CD4+ T cells from blood. This chain links TRBV6-1 with TRBJ1-1, with a possible D match to TRBD1 (6 bases). The clonotype originates from an adult in good health and CMV-seronegative. Some clones in this sample may be carry-over from other donors' samples. The DNA of the CDR3 is TGTGCCAGCAGCCGGGACATCTCGAACACTGAAGCTTTCTTT. It encodes CASSRDISNTEAFF.